Given below is one T cell receptor (beta chain) in context. Antigen specificity is unknown. Clones were read by immunoSEQ multiplex PCR, and TCRdb kept only the in-frame ones, dropping some. The sample comprises some 66,000 clones, more than 70% of which are singletons, and roughly 3.4% rests with the top ten. PBMCs were not maintained or expanded in culture before analysis. This sample stems from a study of neoadjuvant anti-PD-1 for oral cavity cancer. Broader study findings: Higher pretreatment blood Treg/Th17 ratios correlated with higher pretreatment blood and lower post-treatment tumor TCRbeta clonality. Each response group had just a few patients in TCR analyses.

The CDR3 is 14 residues long. V shed 1 base and J shed 10 bases, with 14 bases lying between them. The V gene's germline CDR1 is MGHRA and CDR2 YSYEKL. This sequence joins TRBV4-1 and TRBJ2-1, with D uncertain. The sequence was obtained from a person aged 40-85 years with oral cavity squamous cell carcinoma. Source: PBMCs, taken before nivolumab (anti-PD-1) treatment. This CDR3 is CASSQVSHEAEQFF. CDR3 DNA: TGCGCCAGCAGCCAAGTATCCCACGAAGCAGAGCAGTTCTTC.